This TCR beta chain appears in the sequencing data of a study of brain T cells in children with intractable seizures. Sequencing used immunoSEQ multiplex PCR; TCRdb keeps in-frame clones, though not all of them. Counted here are about 20,000 clones, approximately 94% occurring once; the ten biggest clones make up under 7.5%. CDR1 is SQVTM and CDR2 is ANQGSEA in the germline V gene. The V end was cut by 4 bases, the J end by 13 bases, with 13 bases between. The CDR3 is 10 residues long. This TCR was recovered from a boy under 18 with focal cortical dysplasia and intractable seizures. This chain links TRBV29-1 with TRBJ1-2, with D possibly being TRBD1 (6 bases). The starting material was peripheral blood, obtained at surgery. The CDR3 here is CSVGDIPLTF. DNA of the CDR3: TGCAGCGTTGGGGACATACCCCTCACCTTC.